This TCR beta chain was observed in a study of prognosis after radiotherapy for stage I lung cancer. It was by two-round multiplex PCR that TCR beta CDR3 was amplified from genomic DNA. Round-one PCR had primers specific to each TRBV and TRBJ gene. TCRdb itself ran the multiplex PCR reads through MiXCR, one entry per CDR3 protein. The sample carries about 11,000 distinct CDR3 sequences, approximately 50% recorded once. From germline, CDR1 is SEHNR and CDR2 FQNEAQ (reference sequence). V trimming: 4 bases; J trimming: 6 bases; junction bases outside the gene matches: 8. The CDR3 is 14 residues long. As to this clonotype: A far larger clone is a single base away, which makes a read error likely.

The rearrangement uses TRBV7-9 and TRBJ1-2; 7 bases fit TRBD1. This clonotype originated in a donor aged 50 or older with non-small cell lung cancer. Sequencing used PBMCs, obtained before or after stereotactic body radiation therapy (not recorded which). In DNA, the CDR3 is TGTGCCAGCAGCTCAATACAGGGGTCGGATGGCTACACCTTC. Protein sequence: CASSSIQGSDGYTF.